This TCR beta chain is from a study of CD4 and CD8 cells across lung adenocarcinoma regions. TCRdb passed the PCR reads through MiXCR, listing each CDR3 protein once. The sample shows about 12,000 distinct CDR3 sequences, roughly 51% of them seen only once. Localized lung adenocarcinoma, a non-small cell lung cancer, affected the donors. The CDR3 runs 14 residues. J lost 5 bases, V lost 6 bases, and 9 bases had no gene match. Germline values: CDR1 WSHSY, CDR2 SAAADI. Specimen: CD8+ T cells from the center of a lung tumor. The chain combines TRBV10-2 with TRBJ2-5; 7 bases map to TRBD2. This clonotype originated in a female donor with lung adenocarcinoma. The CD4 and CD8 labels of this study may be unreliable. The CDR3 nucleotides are TGCGCCAGCAGGCGCTCGGCGGGGGATGAGACCCAGTACTTC. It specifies CASRRSAGDETQYF.